This note documents a single T cell receptor (beta chain) sequence. This clonotype has just a few counts. Its target antigen remains unknown. There are no base qualities to consult, and no much larger clone falls within one base. The data derive from a study of early T cells in non-severe SARS-CoV-2 infection (dated by TCRdb to about 2021). Regarding the complete study: Bulk RNA from unsorted whole blood was used for TCR sequencing, so alpha and beta chains could not be paired.

This was a case-control study nested in a cohort of healthcare workers in London, UK, who had nasopharyngeal swab PCR tests and blood samples taken every week. Healthcare workers were recruited during the week of the UK lockdown, between 23 and 31 March 2020, and followed weekly for up to roughly 15 weeks. Study-wide findings and limitations: VDJdb matching was skewed toward anti-spike CD8 responses and likely underestimated virus-specific expansions by missing private and CD4 specificities.

Receptor amplification or capture employed 5' RACE. Sequenced using a NextSeq 500. In the TCR library protocol, unique molecular identifiers were attached to individual cDNA molecules to correct for PCR bias and sequencing error. Both TCR alpha and beta chains were sequenced, and tight co-correlation was observed between alpha and beta sequence abundances in each sample. As for how the authors treated the data: Decombinator V4 was used to annotate TCR sequences for V gene, J gene and CDR3. TCRs were defined as expanded if a significant change between any two time points was detected under a Poisson model with p below 0.0001. TCR abundances were normalised to the total number of TCRs sequenced per sample and were expressed as counts per million. MAIT TCRs were defined by TRAV1-2 paired with TRAJ12, TRAJ20 or TRAJ33, and iNKT TCRs by TRAV10 paired with TRAJ18. A search of VDJdb, accessed on 1 November 2021, was run for TCRs annotated to CMV, EBV and SARS-CoV-2, with TCRs annotated for multiple antigens excluded. TCRdb passed the public sequencing reads through fastp at Q25 and MiXCR, retaining productive beta sequences. Each entry is one CDR3 protein sequence, shown with its most common DNA and genes. The V and J calls reflect TCRdb's pipeline rather than the authors' work. Counted in this sample were around 60,000 distinct CDR3 sequences; roughly an eighth of them appeared once. The leading ten clones occupy less than 4.5% of the sample.

Taken from the germline V gene, the CDR1 and CDR2 loops are SNHLY and FYNNEI. Trimming takes 6 bases off V and 7 bases off J; junction bases not matched to a gene: 13. The CDR3 runs 15 residues from the cysteine to the phenylalanine. The kept DNA is CDR3 alone, 45 bases in frame from the first base. The chain joins TRBV2 to TRBJ2-7, with TRBD1 matching 9 junction bases. This sequence originates from an adult who was a healthcare worker with PCR-confirmed SARS-CoV-2 infection or an uninfected control (not recorded which). Sequencing was done on a sample of whole blood. The sequenced DNA: TGTGCCAGCAGGGAGCCCGGGACAGGGAGTAGGGAGCAGTACTTC. Translated, it gives CASREPGTGSREQYF.